This T cell receptor beta chain came from a study of shared clonotypes between healthy human individuals. Findings of the study overall: For naive CD4 cells, around 5% of clonotypes were shared across a few donors.

This clone is a singleton in its sample. The target antigen is unknown. Produced via immunoSEQ multiplex PCR; TCRdb's table is partial and in-frame only. The profile shows some 320,000 clones, roughly 84% of them singletons. CD45RO+ cells and CCR7-negative CD45RA+ TemRA cells were combined as CD8 memory. Trimming stripped 1 base from V and 7 bases from J, with 14 bases between. Germline CDR1 is PRHDT and CDR2 is FYEKMQ (reference sequence). The CDR3 sequence is 14 residues long. The origin of this receptor is a man between 18 and 29 years old in good health. The chain links TRBV13 to TRBJ2-7; perhaps TRBD2 as D (6 bases). Sample: memory CD8+ T cells sorted from blood. Subset of the sample: CD45RO+ cells pooled with CCR7-negative TemRA cells. The CDR3 DNA sequence: TGTGCCAGCAGCTTAGAGCGGCGACTAGATGAGCAGTACTTC. Protein sequence: CASSLERRLDEQYF.